This T cell receptor (beta chain) derives from a study of blood T cells in healthy people across ages. V shed 0 bases, J shed 4 bases, and the junction held 5 bases outside the gene matches. The CDR3 extends over 15 amino acids. Germline-derived CDR1 and CDR2 are MNHNY and SVGAGI (reference sequence). Combining a sample-barcoded 5' primer with a J-beta primer mix, a second PCR ran for roughly 7 to 11 cycles. TCRdb re-called the 5' RACE reads through MiXCR, storing one row per CDR3 protein. The data hold about 680,000 distinct CDR3 sequences, with more than 40% observed a single time. Sequencing input: blood. The chain links TRBV6-6 to TRBJ1-1, with 7 bases fitting TRBD1. The sequence derives from a woman between 55 and 75 years old in good health. CDR3 bases: TGTGCCAGCAGTTACTCTCCGACAGGGAGCACTGAAGCTTTCTTT. This codes for CASSYSPTGSTEAFF.